The 17 T cell receptor beta chains below all came from one sample that was sequenced in a study of blood T cells in healthy people across ages (dated by TCRdb to the mid-2010s). The library relied on 5' RACE. The reads were generated on an Illumina HiSeq 2500. A second PCR of about 7 to 12 cycles was performed with a sample-barcoded 5' primer and a J-beta primer mix. TCRdb reworked the public reads: Q25 trimming with fastp, MiXCR clone assembly, productive beta chains retained. Each entry merges the rows of one CDR3 protein and shows their most common DNA and genes. This sample comprises around 1,000,000 distinct CDR3 sequences, roughly two fifths of them detected only once. Roughly 14% of the sample goes to the ten largest clones. The sample was blood. These receptors originate from a man between 18 and 35 years old in good health.

Comment on this clonotype: An end of the junction does not agree with germline; a read error may underlie this. The chain carries TRBV6-2 or TRBV6-3 and TRBJ2-5; tentatively, D is TRBD1 (6 bases). The closer fit of TRBJ2-7 to the DNA end suggests the J call may be wrong. Looked up from germline, CDR1 is MNHEY and CDR2 is SVGEGT. There are 15 residues in the CDR3. CDR3 loop: CTSSSEGQLIGEQYF. The CDR3 bases are TGTACCAGCAGTTCTGAGGGACAACTTATAGGCGAGCAGTACTTC.

This clonotype was seen repeatedly, ten times or more. The rearrangement uses TRBV27 and TRBJ1-6; D is undetermined. This CDR3 region has 13 residues. V dropped 6 bases and J dropped 7 bases, with 10 bases sitting between them. Germline loops: CDR1 MNHEY, CDR2 SMNVEV (reference sequence). This CDR3 reads CASSLGRNSPLHF. The CDR3 DNA sequence: TGTGCCAGCAGCTTAGGCAGAAATTCACCCCTCCACTTT.

This clonotype showed up just a few times. The chain joins TRBV12-3 or TRBV12-4 to TRBJ2-5; possible D gene TRBD2, 5 bases. The CDR3 is 14 residues long. V dropped 6 bases and J dropped 2 bases, with 13 bases sitting between them. DNA for the CDR3: TGTGCCAGCAGAACTGGACTGCCACAAGAGACCCAGTACTTC. This codes for CASRTGLPQETQYF.

This clonotype came up a few times. V gene TRBV25-1 combines with J gene TRBJ1-4; 7 bases map to TRBD1. Trimming removed 1 base from V and 6 bases from J; junction bases left unmatched: 5. Germline V gene sequence: CDR1 MGHDK, CDR2 SYGVNS. The CDR3 totals 15 residues. The CDR3 loop is CASSESQGWYEKLFF. Written as DNA, the CDR3 is TGTGCCAGCAGTGAATCACAGGGGTGGTATGAAAAACTGTTTTTT.

V usage is TRBV19 and J usage is TRBJ1-5; the D gene is possibly TRBD1 (5 bases). The CDR3 loop spans 18 amino acids. Trimming stripped 5 bases from V and 4 bases from J, with 24 bases between. Per germline, CDR1 LNHDA and CDR2 SQIVND (reference sequence). The CDR3 coding sequence is TGTGCCAGTAGTCGGTCGCCGGCGTGGGCAGGGAAAAATCAGCCCCAGCATTTT. Protein product: CASSRSPAWAGKNQPQHF.

The rearrangement links TRBV5-1 to TRBJ1-1, with D possibly being TRBD1 (6 bases). The CDR3 spans 14 residues. Germline V CDR1 and CDR2: SGHRS, YFSETQ. V dropped 0 bases and J dropped 7 bases, with 13 bases sitting between them. The CDR3 nucleotides read TGCGCCAGCAGCTTGGGGCAGGGGCGGGGTGAAGCTTTCTTT. Translating it yields CASSLGQGRGEAFF. The full variable domain, rest sourced from reference TRBV5-1 and TRBJ1-1, is KAGVTQTPRYLIKTRGQQVTLSCSPISGHRSVSWYQQTPGQGLQFLFEYFSETQRNKGNFPGRFSGRQFSNSRSEMNVSTLELGDSALYLCASSLGQGRGEAFFGQGTRLTVV.

Comments on this clonotype: At one boundary the junction diverges from the germline segment, which might be a read error. The chain joins TRBV6-6 to TRBJ1-5, with TRBD1 identical over 7 bases. The CDR3 runs 14 residues. Germline-derived CDR1 and CDR2 are MNHNY and SVGAGI (reference sequence). The CDR3 sequence: CASSDSTGWQPQHF. In DNA form, the CDR3 reads TGTGCCAGCAGTGACTCGACAGGGTGGCAGCCCCAGCATTTT.

The V call is TRBV12-3 or TRBV12-4, the J call TRBJ1-3, with TRBD1 matching 7 bases. V was clipped by 6 bases and J by 4 bases; unmatched bases: 6. The CDR3 has 14 residues. The CDR3 nucleotides are TGTGCCAGCAGACTTGACAGGGTCGGAAACACCATATATTTT. Its protein product is CASRLDRVGNTIYF.

This clonotype was found a few times. The CDR3 is CASSLGSDNRKAFF. The CDR3 bases are TGTGCCAGCAGTTTAGGGTCCGATAATCGAAAAGCTTTCTTT. V is TRBV12-3 or TRBV12-4 and J is TRBJ1-1, with no clear D. V gave up 1 base and J gave up 9 bases, with 15 bases separating them. The CDR3 runs to 14 residues.

The chain couples TRBV10-3 to TRBJ2-1; 12 nucleotides align to TRBD2. CDR3 length: 14 residues. The trim removed 7 bases at V and 9 bases at J, leaving 7 bases unmatched. The germline V gene encodes CDR1 ENHRY and CDR2 SYGVKD. In DNA, the CDR3 is TGTGCCATCACTACTAGCGGGGGGCTCACTGAGCAGTTCTTC. It translates to CAITTSGGLTEQFF.

The chain recombines TRBV2 with TRBJ2-3, with 9 bases matching TRBD1. The CDR3 has 15 amino acids. Germline values: CDR1 SNHLY, CDR2 FYNNEI. The trim removed 1 base at V and 2 bases at J, leaving 1 base unmatched. CDR3 residues: CASSEGTGVTDTQYF. The CDR3 nucleotides read TGTGCCAGCAGTGAAGGGACAGGGGTCACAGATACGCAGTATTTT.

The V call is TRBV5-6, the J call TRBJ1-1, with TRBD1 matching over 9 bases. The CDR3 has 16 residues. Germline V gives CDR1 SGHDT, CDR2 YYEEEE. The J segment lost 6 bases and the V segment lost 1 base, leaving 10 bases of the junction unmatched. The CDR3 protein is CASSLRTGGPNPEAFF. In DNA form, the CDR3 reads TGTGCCAGCAGCTTGCGTACAGGGGGCCCAAATCCTGAAGCTTTCTTT.

The V and J genes are TRBV9 and TRBJ1-2, with 7 bases matching TRBD1. Germline V CDR1 and CDR2: SGDLS, YYNGEE. The CDR3 contains 13 residues. V shed 3 bases and J 7 bases; nucleotides not matched to a gene: 6. CDR3 region: CASSELDRVGYTF. CDR3 coding DNA: TGTGCCAGCAGCGAATTAGACAGGGTTGGCTACACCTTC.

This clonotype came up once. The chain employs TRBV20-1 and TRBJ1-2; 7 nucleotides align to TRBD1. V lost 2 bases to trimming and J lost 5 bases; unmatched junction nucleotides: 8. Germline CDR1 reads DFQATT; CDR2 reads SNEGSKA (reference sequence). The CDR3 is 14 amino acids. CDR3 protein: CSARTKQQGYGYTF. CDR3 DNA sequence: TGCAGTGCTAGAACCAAACAACAGGGGTATGGCTACACCTTC.

This clonotype occurred once. The V gene is TRBV12-3 or TRBV12-4, the J gene TRBJ2-7, with TRBD1 matching 7 bases. V dropped 5 bases and J dropped 7; count of bases not matched to a gene: 14. The CDR3 totals 15 residues. The CDR3 DNA reads TGTGCCAGCAGTGCCACAGGGGAAGGGTACAATGAGCAGTACTTC. It is translated as CASSATGEGYNEQYF.

With regard to this clonotype: One junction end does not reproduce the germline sequence, and a read error may be involved. The V call is TRBV13, the J call TRBJ2-2; weak D call: TRBD1 (5 bases). The CDR3 length is 12 residues. Germline CDR1 PRHDT, CDR2 FYEKMQ (reference sequence). The CDR3 reads CASSLDTRELFF. The CDR3 DNA sequence: TGTGCCAGCAGCTTGGACACCAGGGAGCTGTTTTTT.

The gene calls are TRBV7-9 and TRBJ2-5; 7 nucleotides agree with TRBD2. CDR3 length equals 18 residues. The V segment lost 0 bases and the J segment 5 bases; nucleotides outside the gene matches: 15. In germline, CDR1 is SEHNR, CDR2 FQNEAQ (reference sequence). In nucleotides, the CDR3 is TGTGCCAGCAGCTTAGCCCTCAGCCCAGCGGGGACTCGGGAGACCCAGTACTTC. This encodes CASSLALSPAGTRETQYF.